The clone carrying this TCR beta chain appeared many times. What it recognizes is unknown. The V end was cut by 1 base, the J end by 7 bases, with 15 bases between. Germline V gives CDR1 SGHRS, CDR2 YFSETQ. This CDR3 has 15 residues. This entry belongs to a study of Graves' ophthalmopathy and Graves' hyperthyroidism. For the study at large: Peripheral blood sampling preceded any treatment and occurred at initial diagnosis. Overall study findings and caveats: Most expanded clonotypes in thyroid above 0.001 frequency also showed up in blood.

With a duration under 3 months, ophthalmopathy in the donors showed moderate-to-severe activity, CAS ≥3 and NOSPECS ≥4. TCR beta CDR3 amplification used RNA transcripts. HTBI primers served in a first-round RT-PCR, which a second-round multiplex PCR followed. MiXCR, applied by TCRdb to the multiplex PCR reads, yields one record per CDR3 protein. The table includes some 400,000 distinct CDR3 sequences, around 19% detected once. The rearrangement uses TRBV5-1 and TRBJ1-5; D possibly corresponds to TRBD1 (6 bases). This receptor was taken from a woman younger than 35 with Graves' ophthalmopathy. Material for sequencing was peripheral blood. The CDR3 DNA sequence: TGCGCCAGCAGCTTGAGTGGGGGGGGCGAGCAGCCCCAGCATTTT. Translation: CASSLSGGGEQPQHF.